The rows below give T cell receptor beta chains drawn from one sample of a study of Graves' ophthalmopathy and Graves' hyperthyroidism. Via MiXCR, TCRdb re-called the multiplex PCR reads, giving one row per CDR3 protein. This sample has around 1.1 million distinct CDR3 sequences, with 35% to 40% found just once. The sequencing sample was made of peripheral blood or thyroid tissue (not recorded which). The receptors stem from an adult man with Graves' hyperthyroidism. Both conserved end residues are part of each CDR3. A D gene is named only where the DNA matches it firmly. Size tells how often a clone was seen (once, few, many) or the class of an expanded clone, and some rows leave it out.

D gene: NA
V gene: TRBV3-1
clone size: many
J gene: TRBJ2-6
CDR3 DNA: TGTGCCAGCAGCCAGATCTCTGGGGCCAACGTCCTGACTTTC
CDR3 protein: CASSQISGANVLTF

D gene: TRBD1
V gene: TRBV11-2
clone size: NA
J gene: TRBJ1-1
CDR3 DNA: TGTGCCAGCAGTGATCCGGGACAGACCGATGAAGCTTTCTTT
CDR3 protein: CASSDPGQTDEAFF

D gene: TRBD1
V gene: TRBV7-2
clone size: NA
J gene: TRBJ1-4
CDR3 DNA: TGTGCCAGCAGCCAAGATGCGACAGGGGTGGCTGAAAAACTGTTTTTT
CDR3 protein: CASSQDATGVAEKLFF

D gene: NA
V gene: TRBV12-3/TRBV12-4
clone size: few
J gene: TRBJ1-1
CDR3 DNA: TGTGCCAGCAGTCCCGGGAGGTGGACTGAAGCTTTCTTT
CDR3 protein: CASSPGRWTEAFF

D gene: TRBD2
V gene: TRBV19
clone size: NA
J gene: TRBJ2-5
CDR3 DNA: TGTGCCAGTAGCCCGGGACTAGCGGGTGCCCAACCCCGCCAAGAGACCCAGTACTTC
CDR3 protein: CASSPGLAGAQPRQETQYF

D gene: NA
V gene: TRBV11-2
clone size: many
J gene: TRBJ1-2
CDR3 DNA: TGTGCCAGCAGCCCACCGGGCTGGCGCTATGGCTACACCTTC
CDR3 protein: CASSPPGWRYGYTF

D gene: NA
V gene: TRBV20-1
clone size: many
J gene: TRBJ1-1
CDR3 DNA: TGCAGTGCTAGGCCGTGGGAGGTGGCGTCGCTGGCGAACACTGAAGCTTTCTTT
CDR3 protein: CSARPWEVASLANTEAFF

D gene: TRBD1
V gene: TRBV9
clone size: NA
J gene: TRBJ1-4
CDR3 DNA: TGTGCCAGCAGCGGAGGGACAGGGGGTACTAATGAAAAACTGTTTTTT
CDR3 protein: CASSGGTGGTNEKLFF

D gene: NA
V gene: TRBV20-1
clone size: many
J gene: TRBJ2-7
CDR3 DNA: TGCAGTGCTAGTCAAGGCTACGAGCAGTACTTC
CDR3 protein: CSASQGYEQYF

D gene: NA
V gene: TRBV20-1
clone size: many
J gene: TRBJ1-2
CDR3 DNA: TGCAGTGCCCGGGCGCAGGGGATGGTATCTGGTGGCTACACCTTC
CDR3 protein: CSARAQGMVSGGYTF

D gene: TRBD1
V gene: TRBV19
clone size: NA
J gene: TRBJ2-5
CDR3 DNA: TGTGCCAGTAGTATGGGGACAGGGAGAATGGAGACCCAGTACTTC
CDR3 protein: CASSMGTGRMETQYF

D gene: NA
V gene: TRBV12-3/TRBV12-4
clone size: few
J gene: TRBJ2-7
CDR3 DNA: TGTGCCAGGCCCAGCAGCTCCTACGAGCAGTACTTC
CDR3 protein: CARPSSSYEQYF

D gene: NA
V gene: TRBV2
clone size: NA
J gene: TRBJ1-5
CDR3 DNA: TGTGCCAGCAGCAGTGGGGACGGTTCTCGTCAGCCCCAGCATTTT
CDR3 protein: CASSSGDGSRQPQHF

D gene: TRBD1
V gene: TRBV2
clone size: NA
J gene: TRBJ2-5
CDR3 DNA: TGTGCCAGCAGTGGGACAGGGGGGTCAGAGACCCAGTACTTC
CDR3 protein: CASSGTGGSETQYF

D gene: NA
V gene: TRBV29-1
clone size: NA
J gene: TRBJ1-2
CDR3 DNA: TGCAGCGTTGACAAAGGAGGTGGCTACACCTTC
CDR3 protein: CSVDKGGGYTF

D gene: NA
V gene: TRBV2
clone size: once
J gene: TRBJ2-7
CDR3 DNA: TGTGCCAGCAGTGAAGAAAGGGCATCCGAGCAGTACTTC
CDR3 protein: CASSEERASEQYF

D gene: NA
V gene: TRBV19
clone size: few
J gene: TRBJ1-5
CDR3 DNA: TGTGCCAGTAGTGGCCAGAGGGGCCAGCCCCAGCATTTT
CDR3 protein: CASSGQRGQPQHF

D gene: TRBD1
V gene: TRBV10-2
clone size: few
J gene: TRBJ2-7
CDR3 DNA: TGTGCCAGCAGTCAAAACCGGGACAGGGGATCCTACGAGCAGTACTTC
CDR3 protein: CASSQNRDRGSYEQYF

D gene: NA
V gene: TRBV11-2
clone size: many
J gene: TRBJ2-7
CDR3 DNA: TGTGCCAGCAGCAGGGATTACTACGAGCAGTACTTC
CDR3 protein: CASSRDYYEQYF

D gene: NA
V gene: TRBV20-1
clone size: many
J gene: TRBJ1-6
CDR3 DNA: TGCAGTGCTAGATCCGGGCGCATGCAATCACCCCTCCACTTT
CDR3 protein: CSARSGRMQSPLHF

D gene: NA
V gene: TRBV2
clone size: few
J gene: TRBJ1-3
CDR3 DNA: TGTGCCAGCAGTGGTGCGGGACCGCTGTTCTCTGGAAACACCATATATTTT
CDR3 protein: CASSGAGPLFSGNTIYF

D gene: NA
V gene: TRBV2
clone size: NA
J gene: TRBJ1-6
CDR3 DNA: TGTGCCAGCAGTGAATGGGGGGGGGGCTGTAATTCACCCCTCCACTTT
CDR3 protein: CASSEWGGGCNSPLHF

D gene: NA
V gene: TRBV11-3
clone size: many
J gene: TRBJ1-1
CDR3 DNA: TGTGCCAGCAGCTCGGGGCCAGTCGCTGAAGCTTTCTTT
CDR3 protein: CASSSGPVAEAFF

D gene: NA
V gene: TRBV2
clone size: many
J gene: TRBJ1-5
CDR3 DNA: TGTGCCAGCAGTGTTCTATATAGCAATCAGCCCCAGCATTTT
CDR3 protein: CASSVLYSNQPQHF

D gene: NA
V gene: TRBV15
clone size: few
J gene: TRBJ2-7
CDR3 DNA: TGTGCCACCAGCAGAGGGGGATTGGCCTACGAGCAGTACTTC
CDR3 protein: CATSRGGLAYEQYF

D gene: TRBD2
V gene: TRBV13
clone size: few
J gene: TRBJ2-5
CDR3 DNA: TGTGCCAGCAGCTTAGCGGCGGGGGGCTCCTTCCAAGAGACCCAGTACTTC
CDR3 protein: CASSLAAGGSFQETQYF

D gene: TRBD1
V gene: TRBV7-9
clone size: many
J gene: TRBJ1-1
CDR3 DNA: TGTGCCAGCAGGTTTACCGGACAGGGGGCCCTCGAAGCTTTCTTT
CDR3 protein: CASRFTGQGALEAFF

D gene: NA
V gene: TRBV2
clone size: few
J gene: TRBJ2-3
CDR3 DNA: TGTGCCAGCAATGGCGGGAACACAGATACGCAGTATTTT
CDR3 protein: CASNGGNTDTQYF

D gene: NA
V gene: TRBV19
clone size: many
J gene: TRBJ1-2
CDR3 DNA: TGTGCCAGTAGTCCAGGTCCCTATGGCTACACCTTC
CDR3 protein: CASSPGPYGYTF

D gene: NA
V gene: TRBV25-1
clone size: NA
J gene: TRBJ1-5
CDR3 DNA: TGTGCCAGCAGTGTTGGCTCACAGGGCTACAATCAGCCCCAGCATTTT
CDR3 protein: CASSVGSQGYNQPQHF

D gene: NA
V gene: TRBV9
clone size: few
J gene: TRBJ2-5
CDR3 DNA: TGTGCCAGCAGCGCTAAGGGGGCGGGAGAGGCTACCCAGTACTTC
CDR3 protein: CASSAKGAGEATQYF

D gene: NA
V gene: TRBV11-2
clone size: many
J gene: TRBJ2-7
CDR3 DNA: TGTGCCAGCAGCTTATCGGCCCCAGGGCTACGACACGAGCAGTACTTC
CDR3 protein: CASSLSAPGLRHEQYF

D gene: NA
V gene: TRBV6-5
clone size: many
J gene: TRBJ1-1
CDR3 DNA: TGTGCCAGCAGTTACGGTGGGGACACTGAAGCTTTCTTT
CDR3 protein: CASSYGGDTEAFF

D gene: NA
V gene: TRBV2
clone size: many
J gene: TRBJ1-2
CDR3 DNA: TGTGCCAGCAGTGTCTACAGGGAGTATGCTGGCTACACCTTC
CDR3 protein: CASSVYREYAGYTF

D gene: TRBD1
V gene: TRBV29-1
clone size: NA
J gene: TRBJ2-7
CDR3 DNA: TGCAGCTTAGGGACAGACTACGAGCAGTACTTC
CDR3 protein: CSLGTDYEQYF

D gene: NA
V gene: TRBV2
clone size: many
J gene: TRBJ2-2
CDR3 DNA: TGTGCCAGCAGTGAAAGTGGTCGGAACACCGGGGAGCTGTTTTTT
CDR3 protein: CASSESGRNTGELFF

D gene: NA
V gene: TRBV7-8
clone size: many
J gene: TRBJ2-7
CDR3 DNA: TGTGCCAGCAGCTTAGACGGGACCGCCGGGGAGCAGTACTTC
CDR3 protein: CASSLDGTAGEQYF

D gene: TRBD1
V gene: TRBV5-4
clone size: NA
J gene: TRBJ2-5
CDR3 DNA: TGTGCCAGCAGCTCACTTGGGACAGATCCTCAAGAGACCCAGTACTTC
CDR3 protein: CASSSLGTDPQETQYF

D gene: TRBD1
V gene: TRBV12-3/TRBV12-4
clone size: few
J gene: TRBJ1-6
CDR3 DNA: TGTGCCAGCAGTTTAGATTTAGGGGGGACAGCCCTTAATTCACCCCTCCACTTT
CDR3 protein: CASSLDLGGTALNSPLHF

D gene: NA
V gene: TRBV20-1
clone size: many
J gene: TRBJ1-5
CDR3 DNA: TGCAGTGCTAGCTCCAGAAATCAGCCCCAGCATTTT
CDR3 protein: CSASSRNQPQHF